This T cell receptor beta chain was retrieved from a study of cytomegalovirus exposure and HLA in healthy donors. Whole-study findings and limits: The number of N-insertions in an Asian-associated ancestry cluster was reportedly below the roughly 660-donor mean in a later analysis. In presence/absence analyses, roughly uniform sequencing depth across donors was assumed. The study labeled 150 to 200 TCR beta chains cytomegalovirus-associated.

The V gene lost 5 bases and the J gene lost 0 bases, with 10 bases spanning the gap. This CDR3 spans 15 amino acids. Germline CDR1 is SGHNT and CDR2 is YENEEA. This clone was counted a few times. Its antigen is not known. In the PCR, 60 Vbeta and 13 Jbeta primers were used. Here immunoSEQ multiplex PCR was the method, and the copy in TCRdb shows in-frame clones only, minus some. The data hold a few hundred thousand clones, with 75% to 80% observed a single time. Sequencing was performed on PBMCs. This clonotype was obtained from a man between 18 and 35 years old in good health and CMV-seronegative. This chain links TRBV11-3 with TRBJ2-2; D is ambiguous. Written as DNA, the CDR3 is TGTGCCAGCAGCCCCGTAGCTACGAACACCGGGGAGCTGTTTTTT. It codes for CASSPVATNTGELFF. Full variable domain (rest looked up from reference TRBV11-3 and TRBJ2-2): EAGVVQSPRYKIIEKKQPVAFWCNPISGHNTLYWYLQNLGQGPELLIRYENEEAVDDSQLPKDRFSAERLKGVDSTLKIQPAELGDSAVYLCASSPVATNTGELFFGEGSRLTVL.